The clone carrying this T cell receptor beta chain was counted ten times or more. Its target is not known. Each CDR3 protein is one row after TCRdb ran MiXCR on the 5' RACE reads. The table shows some 800,000 distinct CDR3 sequences, with about an eighth occurring only once. The CDR3 has 13 residues. V shed 5 bases and J shed 6 bases, with 14 bases lying between them. Germline-derived CDR1 and CDR2 are DFQATT and SNEGSKA (reference sequence). This sample was taken from a study of CD8 T cells in ankylosing spondylitis. Points from the study as a whole: For ankylosing spondylitis blood, a TCR beta motif of seven to nine highly homologous variants appeared characteristic.

V gene TRBV20-1 combines with J gene TRBJ2-1; D might be TRBD1 (5 bases). This receptor was identified in a male donor with ankylosing spondylitis. Sequencing was carried out using blood, either unsorted or a sorted T cell fraction (not recorded which). CDR3 loop: CSAGQGWRNEQFF. In DNA form, the CDR3 reads TGCAGTGCTGGGCAGGGATGGCGCAATGAGCAGTTCTTC.